This T cell receptor beta chain was sequenced during a study of T cell repertoires in cytomegalovirus infection. The CDR3 extends over 16 amino acids. CDR1 is SGHTA, CDR2 FQGNSA, per germline. The V segment lost 1 base and the J segment 10 bases; nucleotides outside the gene matches: 14. TCRdb reprocessed the reads via MiXCR and lists one record per CDR3 protein. This sample has 380,000 or so distinct CDR3 sequences, with about a third found just once. Of note for this clonotype: Its target is unknown.

The TCR comes from a human donor in good health (CMV status not recorded). Some clones in this sample may be carry-over from other donors' samples. The chain employs TRBV7-2 and TRBJ2-3; TRBD1 agrees at 7 bases. Sequenced material: cultured PBMCs, taken from culture after CMV antigen stimulation. The CDR3 sequence: CASSLGQGRKANAQYF. The CDR3, as DNA: TGTGCCAGCAGCTTAGGACAGGGCAGAAAAGCGAATGCGCAGTATTTT.